This T cell receptor beta chain was captured by sequencing in a study of T cells in Graves' hyperthyroidism and ophthalmopathy. The V end lost 2 bases, the J end lost 0 bases, and 5 bases lay between the germline ends. There are 14 residues in the CDR3. Each diagnosis was grounded in clinical symptoms, serum thyroxine and TRAb, thyroid ultrasound, and orbital computed tomography. Amplified TCR beta CDR3 regions came from RNA transcripts. First-round RT-PCR targeting the TCR CDR3 was performed with the HTBI primer set. A single record per CDR3 protein comes from TCRdb applying MiXCR to the multiplex PCR reads. The sample consists of approximately 600,000 distinct CDR3 sequences, under 25% of them appearing once.

Sequenced material: blood. The chain carries TRBV12-3 or TRBV12-4 and TRBJ2-4; D ambiguous. This TCR came from a man aged 25-40 years with Graves' ophthalmopathy. The CDR3 region is CASSLLAAKNIQYF. The CDR3 DNA reads as TGTGCCAGCAGTTTACTCGCAGCCAAAAACATTCAGTACTTC.